The T cell receptor beta chain under discussion was sequenced for a study of blood T cell repertoires in COVID-19. Germline assignment: CDR1 SGHNT and CDR2 YYREEE (reference sequence). This CDR3 spans 19 amino acids. Trimming removed 0 bases from V and 0 bases from J, with 21 bases in between. Here immunoSEQ multiplex PCR was the method, and the copy in TCRdb shows in-frame clones only, minus some. This sample has fewer than 350,000 clones, with 90% found just once. In terms of age and location, participants ranged from roughly 18 to 100 years and lived in 24 US areas. Cohorts were assigned according to the clinical history that participants reported.

This chain uses TRBV5-4 with TRBJ2-5; D is perhaps TRBD2 (6 bases). The sequenced sample was PBMCs or T cells enriched from blood (not recorded which). The TCR sequence derives from a woman aged 18-29 years with acute COVID-19. CDR3 amino acids: CASSLVPALLAENQETQYF. Here the CDR3 DNA reads TGTGCCAGCAGCTTGGTCCCCGCGCTACTAGCCGAAAACCAAGAGACCCAGTACTTC. Full variable domain (missing parts from reference TRBV5-4 and TRBJ2-5): ETGVTQSPTHLIKTRGQQVTLRCSSQSGHNTVSWYQQALGQGPQFIFQYYREEENGRGNFPPRFSGLQFPNYSSELNVNALELDDSALYLCASSLVPALLAENQETQYFGPGTRLLVL.